What follows are 18 T cell receptor beta chains derived from one specimen sequenced in a study of graft-versus-host responses after intestinal transplantation. TCRdb's copy holds only in-frame clones and misses some; the assay was immunoSEQ multiplex PCR. The profile shows about 110,000 clones, roughly 95% of them singletons. No antigen has been assigned to these receptors. Sequenced material: unstimulated CD8+ T cells sorted from spleen or lymph node cells, taken before intestinal transplant. Every receptor here comes from a human donor who received an intestinal transplant.

The gene calls are TRBV29-1 and TRBJ1-1; the D gene is possibly TRBD1 (5 bases). This CDR3 is built from 12 residues. CDR1 is SQVTM and CDR2 is ANQGSEA in the germline V gene. Trimming took 2 bases from V and 11 from J, leaving 15 bases between them. The CDR3 DNA is TGCAGCGTTGAATTATCTTTTGCAGGGGCTTTCTTT. As protein: CSVELSFAGAFF. Looking up the rest from reference TRBV29-1 and TRBJ1-1 gives the full variable domain: SAVISQKPSRDICQRGTSLTIQCQVDSQVTMMFWYRQQPGQSLTLIATANQGSEATYESGFVIDKFPISRPNLTFSTLTVSNMSPEDSSIYLCSVELSFAGAFFGQGTRLTVV.

CDR3: CASSSGLAGSFHNEQFF. CDR3 DNA: TGTGCCAGCAGCTCGGGACTAGCGGGATCTTTCCACAATGAGCAGTTCTTC. This rearrangement joins TRBV7-2 to TRBJ2-1, with 13 positions matching TRBD2. With 4 bases clipped from V and 5 bases from J, the junction kept 8 bases outside the gene matches. Germline V gives CDR1 SGHTA, CDR2 FQGNSA. The length of the CDR3 is 17 residues.

The V and J genes are TRBV19 and TRBJ1-2, with 10 positions matching TRBD1. V lost 5 bases and J lost 7; bases outside the gene matches: 10. The CDR3 has 15 residues. Germline assignment: CDR1 LNHDA and CDR2 SQIVND (reference sequence). The CDR3 bases are TGTGCCAGTAGTGCAACCGGGACAGGGGTGAGTGGCTACACCTTC. Encoded protein: CASSATGTGVSGYTF.

The V gene is TRBV27, the J gene TRBJ2-1; TRBD1 aligns across 9 bases. J lost 6 bases, V lost 2 bases, and 5 bases had no gene match. CDR3 size: 15 residues. Germline CDR1 reads MNHEY; CDR2 reads SMNVEV (reference sequence). CDR3 region: CASSLLRDRANEQFF. The CDR3 DNA sequence: TGTGCCAGCAGTTTACTCAGGGACAGGGCCAATGAGCAGTTCTTC.

This clone was recorded a few times. The chain is built from TRBV27 and TRBJ2-1, with TRBD2 identical over 9 bases. V lost 5 bases, J lost 1 base, and 6 bases stayed unmatched. The CDR3 runs to 16 residues. The germline V gene has CDR1 MNHEY and CDR2 SMNVEV (reference sequence). As DNA, the CDR3 is TGTGCCAGCAGTGCCGGGCTAGCGGGATCCTACAATGAGCAGTTCTTC. Protein product: CASSAGLAGSYNEQFF.

This clone was observed a handful of times. V is TRBV28 and J is TRBJ2-7; D unclear. This CDR3 has 12 residues. In germline, CDR1 is MDHEN, CDR2 SYDVKM. Deletions cut 3 bases from V and 1 base from J, with 4 bases between. CDR3 DNA sequence: TGTGCCAGCAGTTTTTGGTCCTACGAGCAGTACTTC. Protein product: CASSFWSYEQYF.

The chain joins TRBV7-9 to TRBJ1-1; 7 bases line up with TRBD1. The CDR3 consists of 11 residues. CDR1 and CDR2 (germline): SEHNR, FQNEAQ (reference sequence). Trimming at V came to 4 bases and at J to 10 bases, leaving 3 bases not matched to a gene. For the CDR3, the DNA is TGTGCCAGCAGCTCCGGGACAGTAGCTTTCTTT. Residues: CASSSGTVAFF.

The chain uses TRBV19 and TRBJ1-2, with D unresolved. Trimming cost V 5 bases and J 6 bases, with 16 bases left between them. The CDR3 consists of 14 residues. Germline V gene sequence: CDR1 LNHDA, CDR2 SQIVND (reference sequence). Written as DNA, the CDR3 is TGTGCCAGTAGTGCCCGACCGTCCCGGGATGGCTACACCTTC. Residues: CASSARPSRDGYTF.

This rearrangement joins TRBV5-6 to TRBJ1-1; D gene uncertain. Germline CDR1 and CDR2: SGHDT and YYEEEE. This CDR3 has 12 amino acids. Trimming pared 0 bases from V and 9 bases from J, leaving 9 bases between. CDR3 nucleotide sequence: TGTGCCAGCAGCTTGGTTGAGAGGAAAGCTTTCTTT. It yields the protein CASSLVERKAFF.

The chain combines TRBV9 with TRBJ1-2; TRBD1 aligns across 10 bases. The V gene's germline CDR1 is SGDLS and CDR2 YYNGEE. The CDR3 is made up of 15 amino acids. With 4 bases clipped from V and 3 bases from J, the junction kept 6 bases outside the gene matches. Here the CDR3 reads CASSPTGGTYYGYTF. CDR3 sequence (DNA): TGTGCCAGCAGCCCGACAGGGGGCACCTACTATGGCTACACCTTC.

The chain uses TRBV19 and TRBJ2-7; D not certain. CDR1 is LNHDA, CDR2 SQIVND, per germline (reference sequence). V was trimmed by 3 bases and J by 4 bases, leaving 10 bases between them. There are 13 residues in the CDR3. The CDR3 DNA is TGTGCCAGTAGTATGGTCCCAGGTTACGAGCAGTACTTC. It codes for CASSMVPGYEQYF. Based on the CDR3 plus reference TRBV19 and TRBJ2-7, the full variable domain is DGGITQSPKYLFRKEGQNVTLSCEQNLNHDAMYWYRQDPGQGLRLIYYSQIVNDFQKGDIAEGYSVSREKKESFPLTVTSAQKNPTAFYLCASSMVPGYEQYFGPGTRLTVT.

The chain has TRBV4-1 and TRBJ1-2; no definite D call. This CDR3 spans 14 amino acids. V was pared by 0 bases and J by 4 bases, with 9 bases between. Per the germline V gene, CDR1 is MGHRA and CDR2 is YSYEKL. The CDR3 DNA reads TGCGCCAGCAGCCAAGATGCCAGTCGCTATGGCTACACCTTC. Translation: CASSQDASRYGYTF.

The chain joins TRBV5-4 to TRBJ2-5; 9 bases line up with TRBD1. There are 15 residues in the CDR3. With 1 base clipped from V and 3 bases from J, the junction kept 4 bases outside the gene matches. CDR1 SGHNT and CDR2 YYREEE come from the germline V gene (reference sequence). As DNA, the CDR3 is TGTGCCAGCAGCTTGACAGGGGGCGCGGAAGAGACCCAGTACTTC. Translating it yields CASSLTGGAEETQYF.

The CDR3 reads CASSATGRTNEKLFF. CDR3 nucleotide sequence: TGTGCCAGCAGCGCCACAGGGAGAACTAATGAAAAACTGTTTTTT. The chain links TRBV9 to TRBJ1-4, with D maybe TRBD1 (6 bases). V lost 3 bases and J 1 base, leaving 10 bases between the germline ends. Germline loops: CDR1 SGDLS, CDR2 YYNGEE. The CDR3 is 15 amino acids.

The chain links TRBV18 to TRBJ2-5, with a possible D match to TRBD1 (6 bases). CDR1 is KGHSH and CDR2 is LQKENI in the germline V gene. Trimming shortened V by 2 bases and J by 3 bases, and 7 bases separated the two germline ends. CDR3 length: 13 amino acids. CDR3 sequence: CASSPAGEETQYF. The CDR3 nucleotides are TGTGCCAGCTCACCAGCAGGGGAAGAGACCCAGTACTTC.

J is TRBJ2-1 and V is TRBV5-1, with 10 bases aligning to TRBD2. The CDR3 covers 17 residues. V dropped 2 bases and J dropped 0; count of bases not matched to a gene: 5. Per germline, CDR1 SGHRS and CDR2 YFSETQ. In DNA, the CDR3 is TGCGCCAGCAGCTTTCGCGGACTAGCGGCCTCCTACAATGAGCAGTTCTTC. The encoded protein is CASSFRGLAASYNEQFF.

The V and J genes are TRBV7-8 and TRBJ1-4; weak D call: TRBD1 (5 bases). V was trimmed by 4 bases and J by 8 bases, leaving 14 bases between them. This CDR3 has 14 amino acids. Germline V CDR1 and CDR2: SGHVS, FQNEAQ. The CDR3 sequence is CASSSPGRTEKLFF. DNA for the CDR3: TGTGCCAGCAGCTCACCGGGACGGACAGAAAAACTGTTTTTT.

The chain links TRBV7-8 to TRBJ2-7; a weak D match, TRBD2 (6 bases). Per the germline V gene, CDR1 is SGHVS and CDR2 is FQNEAQ. The CDR3 has 16 amino acids. The germline V and J ends were trimmed by 1 base and 0 bases, with 13 bases remaining between them. This CDR3 is CASSLVEGMSSYEQYF. Here the CDR3 DNA reads TGTGCCAGCAGCTTAGTGGAGGGGATGAGCTCCTACGAGCAGTACTTC. The full variable domain, with the rest looked up from reference TRBV7-8 and TRBJ2-7, is GAGVSQSPRYKVAKRGQDVALRCDPISGHVSLFWYQQALGQGPEFLTYFQNEAQLDKSGLPSDRFFAERPEGSVSTLKIQRTQQEDSAVYLCASSLVEGMSSYEQYFGPGTRLTVT.